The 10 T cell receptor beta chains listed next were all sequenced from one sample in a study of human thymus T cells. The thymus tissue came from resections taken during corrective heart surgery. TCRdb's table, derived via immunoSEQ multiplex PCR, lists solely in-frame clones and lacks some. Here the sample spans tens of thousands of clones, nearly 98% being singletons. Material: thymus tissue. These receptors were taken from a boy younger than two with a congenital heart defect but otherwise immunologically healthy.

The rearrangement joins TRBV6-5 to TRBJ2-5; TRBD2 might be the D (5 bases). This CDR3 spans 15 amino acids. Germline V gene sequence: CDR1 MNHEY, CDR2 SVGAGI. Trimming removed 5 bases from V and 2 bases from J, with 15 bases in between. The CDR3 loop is CASSHTRRGQETQYF. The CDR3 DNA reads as TGTGCCAGCAGTCATACACGACGGGGTCAAGAGACCCAGTACTTC.

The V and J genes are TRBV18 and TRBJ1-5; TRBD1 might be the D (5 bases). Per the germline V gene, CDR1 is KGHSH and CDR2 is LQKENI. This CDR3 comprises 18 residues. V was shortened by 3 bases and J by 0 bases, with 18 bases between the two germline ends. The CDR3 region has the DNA TGTGCCAGCTCACCGGCGGTAATACAGGTCTATAGCAATCAGCCCCAGCATTTT. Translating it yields CASSPAVIQVYSNQPQHF.

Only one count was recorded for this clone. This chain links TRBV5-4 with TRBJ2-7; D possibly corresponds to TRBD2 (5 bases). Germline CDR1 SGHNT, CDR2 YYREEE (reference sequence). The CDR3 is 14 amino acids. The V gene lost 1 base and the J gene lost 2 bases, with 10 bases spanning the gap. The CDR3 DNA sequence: TGTGCCAGCAGCTTGTGGGGAGATACCTACGAGCAGTACTTC. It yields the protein CASSLWGDTYEQYF.

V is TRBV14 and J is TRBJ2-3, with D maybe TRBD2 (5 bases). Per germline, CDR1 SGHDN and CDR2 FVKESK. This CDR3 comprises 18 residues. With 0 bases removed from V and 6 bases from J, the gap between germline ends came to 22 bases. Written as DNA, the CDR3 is TGTGCCAGCAGCCAAGACCCGAGGAAAAGCGGAATATCCGATACGCAGTATTTT. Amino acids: CASSQDPRKSGISDTQYF.

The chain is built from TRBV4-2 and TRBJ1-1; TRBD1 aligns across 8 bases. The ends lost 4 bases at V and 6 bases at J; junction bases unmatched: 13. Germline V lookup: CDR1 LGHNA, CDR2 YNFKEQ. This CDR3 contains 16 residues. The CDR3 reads CASSRSPGQVESEAFF. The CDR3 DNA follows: TGTGCCAGCAGCCGATCCCCGGGACAGGTGGAGTCTGAAGCTTTCTTT.

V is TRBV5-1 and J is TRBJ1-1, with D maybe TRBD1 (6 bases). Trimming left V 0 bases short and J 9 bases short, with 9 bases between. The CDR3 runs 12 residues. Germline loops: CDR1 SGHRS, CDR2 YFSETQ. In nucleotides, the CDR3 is TGCGCCAGCAGCTTGGAAGGGGGTCAAGCTTTCTTT. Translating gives CASSLEGGQAFF.

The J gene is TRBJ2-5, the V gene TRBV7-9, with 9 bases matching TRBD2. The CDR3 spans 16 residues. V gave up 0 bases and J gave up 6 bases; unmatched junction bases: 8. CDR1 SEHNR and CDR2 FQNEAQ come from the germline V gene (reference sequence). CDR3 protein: CASSLALAGVRKTQYF. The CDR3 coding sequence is TGTGCCAGCAGCTTAGCTTTAGCGGGAGTGAGAAAGACCCAGTACTTC.

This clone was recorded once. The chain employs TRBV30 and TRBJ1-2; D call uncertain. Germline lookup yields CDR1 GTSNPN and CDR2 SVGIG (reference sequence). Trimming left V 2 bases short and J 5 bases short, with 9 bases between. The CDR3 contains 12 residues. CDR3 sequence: CAWSPDGYGYTF. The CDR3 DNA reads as TGTGCCTGGAGTCCAGATGGTTATGGCTACACCTTC.

Here the CDR3 reads CASSQDRYEQYF. The CDR3 region has the DNA TGTGCCAGCAGCCAAGACCGCTACGAGCAGTACTTC. This chain connects TRBV4-2 to TRBJ2-7; D call uncertain. CDR1 and CDR2 (germline): LGHNA, YNFKEQ. This CDR3 comprises 12 residues. The V and J ends lost 0 bases and 3 bases respectively, with 3 bases between them.

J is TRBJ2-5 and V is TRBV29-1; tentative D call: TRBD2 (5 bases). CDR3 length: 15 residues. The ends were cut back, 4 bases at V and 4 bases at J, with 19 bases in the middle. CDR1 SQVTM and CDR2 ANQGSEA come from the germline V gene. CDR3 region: CSVAPNRGNRETQYF. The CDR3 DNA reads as TGCAGCGTTGCCCCAAATCGAGGGAATAGAGAGACCCAGTACTTC. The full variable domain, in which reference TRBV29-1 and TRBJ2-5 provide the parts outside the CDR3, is SAVISQKPSRDICQRGTSLTIQCQVDSQVTMMFWYRQQPGQSLTLIATANQGSEATYESGFVIDKFPISRPNLTFSTLTVSNMSPEDSSIYLCSVAPNRGNRETQYFGPGTRLLVL.